Presented here are 18 T cell receptor beta chains from one specimen sequenced in a study of blood T cells in healthy people across ages. Alongside a J-beta primer mix, a sample-barcoded 5' primer served in a second PCR lasting about 7 to 12 cycles. A single record per CDR3 protein comes from TCRdb applying MiXCR to the 5' RACE reads. The data contain some 1.8 million distinct CDR3 sequences, approximately 39% of them seen just once; the ten biggest clones take up 23%. The sequencing input was blood. Receptor source: a human donor in good health.

In this sample, this clonotype turned up a few times. This chain uses TRBV9 with TRBJ2-1; no firm D call. The CDR3 has 14 amino acids. Germline values: CDR1 SGDLS, CDR2 YYNGEE. V gave up 3 bases and J gave up 0 bases, with 7 bases separating them. The CDR3 coding sequence is TGTGCCAGCAGCGCCCATCTCTCCTACAATGAGCAGTTCTTC. Its translation is CASSAHLSYNEQFF.

The CDR3 loop is CASSAGRVRVNEQFF. As DNA, the CDR3 is TGTGCCAGCAGCGCTGGTAGGGTTCGGGTTAATGAGCAGTTCTTC. The rearrangement links TRBV9 to TRBJ2-1; D remains unclear. The CDR3 runs 15 residues. The V gene's germline CDR1 is SGDLS and CDR2 YYNGEE. Trimming removed 3 bases from V and 7 bases from J, with 17 bases in between.

This clonotype was detected many times. V is TRBV12-3 or TRBV12-4 and J is TRBJ1-6; 9 nucleotides line up with TRBD1. J lost 8 bases, V lost 8 bases, and 4 bases had no gene match. CDR3 length: 13 amino acids. The CDR3 sequence: CASGQGRDSPLHF. The CDR3 DNA follows: TGTGCCAGCGGACAGGGGAGGGATTCACCCCTCCACTTT.

V and J are TRBV5-5 and TRBJ2-7; D is uncertain. Looked up from germline, CDR1 is SGHKS and CDR2 is YYEKEE (reference sequence). Trimming took 4 bases from V and 1 from J, leaving 9 bases between them. The CDR3 runs 13 residues. The CDR3 loop reads CASSEAPSYEQYF. The CDR3 DNA is TGTGCCAGCAGCGAGGCCCCATCCTACGAGCAGTACTTC.

This clonotype appeared a single time. The chain is built from TRBV15 and TRBJ2-7; TRBD2 matches 7 bases. The CDR3 loop spans 15 amino acids. Germline lookup yields CDR1 LNHNV and CDR2 YYDKDF (reference sequence). With V trimmed by 7 bases and J by 7 bases, 16 bases remained unmatched. The CDR3 DNA sequence: TGTGCCACCACCCAAGCGGGGATATCCTACAATGAGCAGTACTTC. This sequence encodes CATTQAGISYNEQYF.

The J gene is TRBJ2-3, the V gene TRBV7-2; D is possibly TRBD2 (6 bases). V gave up 5 bases and J gave up 5 bases, with 20 bases separating them. The CDR3 sequence is 16 residues long. Germline V gene data show CDR1 as SGHTA and CDR2 as FQGNSA. The DNA for the CDR3 is TGTGCCAGCAGCCCTGGGGGGTCGGGTGAGGGAGATACGCAGTATTTT. Translation gives CASSPGGSGEGDTQYF.

This chain joins TRBV9 and TRBJ2-3, with TRBD2 identical over 7 bases. The CDR3 contains 15 residues. Per the germline V gene, CDR1 is SGDLS and CDR2 is YYNGEE. V lost 5 bases to trimming and J lost 3 bases; unmatched junction nucleotides: 9. This CDR3 is CASSAFGGTTDTQYF. The CDR3 DNA follows: TGTGCCAGCAGTGCCTTCGGGGGGACGACAGATACGCAGTATTTT.

This clonotype appeared a few times. The V gene is TRBV5-1, the J gene TRBJ2-7, with 11 bases identical to TRBD2. J gave up 1 base and V 2 bases, and 8 bases lay outside the gene matches. The CDR3 is 17 amino acids. Germline V CDR1 and CDR2: SGHRS, YFSETQ. The CDR3 DNA sequence: TGCGCCAGCAGCTTTTCTAGCGGGGGGATCGGGTCCTACGAGCAGTACTTC. This translates into CASSFSSGGIGSYEQYF. Full variable domain (missing parts from reference TRBV5-1 and TRBJ2-7): KAGVTQTPRYLIKTRGQQVTLSCSPISGHRSVSWYQQTPGQGLQFLFEYFSETQRNKGNFPGRFSGRQFSNSRSEMNVSTLELGDSALYLCASSFSSGGIGSYEQYFGPGTRLTVT.

This clonotype was detected a few times. The rearrangement uses TRBV6-1 and TRBJ1-1; 9 bases align to TRBD1. This CDR3 has 19 amino acids. J gave up 7 bases and V 7 bases, and 25 bases lay outside the gene matches. Germline CDR1 and CDR2: MNHNS and SASEGT. In nucleotides, the CDR3 is TGTGCCAGCAACTTTGAACAGGGGGCGATCCCCCGATTAATTATTGAAGCTTTCTTT. This sequence encodes CASNFEQGAIPRLIIEAFF.

The chain uses TRBV5-1 and TRBJ1-4, with D unresolved. Trimming left V 1 base short and J 2 bases short, with 9 bases between. The CDR3 sequence is 15 residues long. Germline loops: CDR1 SGHRS, CDR2 YFSETQ. The CDR3 region is CASSLWPTTNEKLFF. For the CDR3, the DNA is TGCGCCAGCAGCTTGTGGCCTACTACTAATGAAAAACTGTTTTTT.

In this sample, this clonotype turned up a few times. The chain couples TRBV6-6 to TRBJ1-5, with D possibly TRBD1 on 6 matching bases. Germline V CDR1 and CDR2: MNHNY, SVGAGI (reference sequence). Trimming shortened V by 6 bases and J by 3 bases, and 21 bases separated the two germline ends. The CDR3 sequence is 17 residues long. The DNA of the CDR3 is TGTGCCAGCAGGACGGGAGTGACGCAGGGGAACAATCAGCCCCAGCATTTT. Protein sequence: CASRTGVTQGNNQPQHF.

This clonotype was found many times. The V call is TRBV25-1, the J call TRBJ2-3; the D gene is possibly TRBD2 (5 bases). V lost 2 bases and J lost 2, with 8 bases in between. The CDR3 loop spans 14 amino acids. Germline V gene data show CDR1 as MGHDK and CDR2 as SYGVNS. CDR3 sequence (DNA): TGTGCCAGCAGTGAAAGCGGAACCACAGATACGCAGTATTTT. Translation: CASSESGTTDTQYF. Supplemented by reference TRBV25-1 and TRBJ2-3, the full variable domain reads EADIYQTPRYLVIGTGKKITLECSQTMGHDKMYWYQQDPGMELHLIHYSYGVNSTEKGDLSSESTVSRIRTEHFPLTLESARPSHTSQYLCASSESGTTDTQYFGPGTRLTVL.

The chain links TRBV7-6 to TRBJ1-2; D is possibly TRBD1 (5 bases). Germline V gene data show CDR1 as SGHVS and CDR2 as FNYEAQ. This CDR3 is built from 12 residues. The chain's CDR3 is CAAGGFNYGYTF. In nucleotides, the CDR3 is TGTGCGGCCGGGGGGTTTAACTATGGCTACACCTTC.

This clonotype has just a few counts. This chain uses TRBV10-3 with TRBJ2-3; a weak D match, TRBD2 (5 bases). The CDR3 consists of 16 residues. From germline, CDR1 is ENHRY and CDR2 SYGVKD. The CDR3 spells CASQVGASPSTDTQYF. CDR3 sequence (DNA): TGTGCTTCCCAAGTGGGAGCCTCTCCTAGCACAGATACGCAGTATTTT.

As to this clonotype: The germline gene is not matched at one end of the junction; a read error may be the cause. The chain couples TRBV20-1 to TRBJ2-2; TRBD2 might be the D (6 bases). CDR1 is DFQATT and CDR2 is SNEGSKA in the germline V gene (reference sequence). The CDR3 length is 18 residues. The CDR3 coding sequence is TGCAGTGCTAGCGGCAGCGGGCGACCCAACCTGAACACCGAGGAGCTGTTTTTT. Its translation: CSASGSGRPNLNTEELFF.

The rearrangement uses TRBV24-1 and TRBJ2-3; a weak D match, TRBD2 (6 bases). Germline lookup yields CDR1 KGHDR and CDR2 SFDVKD. The CDR3 spans 14 residues. V lost 9 bases, J lost 0 bases, and 12 bases lay in between. The CDR3 here is CATRGLDSTDTQYF. In DNA form, the CDR3 reads TGTGCCACCCGGGGACTGGATAGCACAGATACGCAGTATTTT.

The chain has TRBV4-3 and TRBJ2-1; 8 positions agree with TRBD2. V shed 3 bases and J 2 bases; nucleotides not matched to a gene: 15. This CDR3 spans 19 amino acids. Germline-derived CDR1 and CDR2 are LGHNA and YSLEER. In nucleotides, the CDR3 is TGCGCCAGCAGCCAGGATCGGGAGGGGGGGACGGTTCCCTACAATGAGCAGTTCTTC. Translation: CASSQDREGGTVPYNEQFF.

The chain uses TRBV5-1 and TRBJ1-5, with a tentative D call TRBD1 (6 bases). The CDR3 covers 15 residues. Germline V gene sequence: CDR1 SGHRS, CDR2 YFSETQ. Trimming removed 0 bases from V and 8 bases from J, with 15 bases in between. For the CDR3, the DNA is TGCGCCAGCAGCTTGGCCGGGACAAAAAGCGAGCCCCAGCATTTT. This translates into CASSLAGTKSEPQHF.